A single T cell receptor beta chain is shown here with its context. Antigen: not known. The data originate from a study of cytomegalovirus exposure and HLA in healthy donors. Overall study findings and caveats: The study put 150 to 200 TCR beta chains on its list as cytomegalovirus-associated. Later analysis suggested most CMV-associated TCR beta chains were HLA-restricted.

Use of 60 Vbeta and 13 Jbeta primers characterized the PCR. TCRdb's table, derived via immunoSEQ multiplex PCR, lists solely in-frame clones and lacks some. Counted here are roughly 93,000 clones, around 78% occurring once; the ten biggest clones make up 0.55% to 0.65%. V lost 3 bases and J 1 base, leaving 11 bases between the germline ends. The CDR3 consists of 14 residues. CDR1 and CDR2 (germline): SGHRS, YFSETQ. V gene TRBV5-1 combines with J gene TRBJ2-7; weak D call: TRBD1 (5 bases). The source of this sequence is a man aged 25-45 years in good health and CMV-seronegative. Sequencing used PBMCs. CDR3 DNA sequence: TGCGCCAGCAGCTGGGGCTGGGGATCCTACGAGCAGTACTTC. Its translation is CASSWGWGSYEQYF.